This TCR beta chain is drawn from a study of vaccination effects on CD4 cells after COVID-19 (dated by TCRdb to 2022 to 2024). In the study overall: Post-vaccine samples across the study were collected a median of 72 days after the second dose, with a range of 14 to 241. The Oncomine TCR Beta short-read assay on an Illumina iSeq 100 was used to sequence cultures from other donors in the study. A total of roughly 9 COVID-19 convalescent patients and several SARS-CoV-2-naive healthy vaccine recipients were included in the full study. In both COVID-19 convalescent patients and infection-naive vaccine recipients, the study compared SARS-CoV-2 spike-specific CD4+ TCR repertoires from before mRNA vaccination with those from after it.

The ViraFEST assay stimulated PBMC with viral peptide pools and then used TCR sequencing to identify antigen-specific CD4+ T cell clonotypes by expansion. After more than nine days of culture, CD4+ T cells were isolated with the EasySep CD4+ T cell isolation kit. Two doses of either the BNT162b2 or the mRNA-1273 mRNA SARS-CoV-2 vaccine were administered to participants. Negative nucleocapsid antibody results before and after vaccination confirmed that the healthy vaccine recipients had no prior SARS-CoV-2 infection. Each well held roughly 2 million PBMC cultured in IMDM containing around 5% human AB serum, roughly 10 IU/ml IL-2 and gentamicin, along with roughly 10 ug/ml peptides. On days 3 and 7, half of the culture medium was replaced with fresh IL-2-containing medium. Unless otherwise noted, each peptide stimulation condition was cultured in triplicate wells. PBMC were separated from whole blood using Ficoll-Paque Plus gradient centrifugation and were then either cryopreserved at -140C or used fresh. Overlapping peptide pools spanned the spike proteins of SARS-CoV-2 and the common cold coronaviruses HCoV-NL63, HCoV-OC43 and HCoV-229E. The QIAamp micro DNA kit was used to extract genomic DNA from the cultured CD4+ T cells.

The library was obtained by the immunoSEQ multiplex PCR assay. DNA from the cultured, isolated CD4+ T cells was subjected to TCR beta CDR3 sequencing. As for how the authors treated the data: Non-productive TCR sequences were removed and reads were trimmed to the CDR3 region, keeping CDR3s of at least 7 amino acids. The MANAFEST web app was used to identify antigen-specific clonotypes by comparing expansion in peptide wells with expansion in reference cultures. For clones to be considered positive, expansion at FDR<0.05 versus reference and all other wells, an odds ratio above 5, and a frequency above 0.1% in two replicate wells were required. A clonotype was called cross-reactive if it was significantly expanded both in SARS-CoV-2 spike wells and in at least one common cold coronavirus spike condition. Using the stringdist R package, CDR3 similarity was measured by Levenshtein distance, and unrooted trees were constructed with ape in R 3.6.1. The immuneACCESS repertoire file appears here via TCRdb, limited to in-frame rearrangements. These files lack a portion of the clones; in checked studies, under half of the deficit traces to unresolved V genes, and the cause of the others is not known. The V and J calls and the clone size are those of that table, but D and trimming were determined from the DNA. The sample has more than 9,000 clones on record, over 60% of them singletons. The top ten hold roughly 8.9% of the sample.

Comments on this clone: Its antigen target is currently unknown. No base quality values were provided; no much bigger clone lies one nucleotide off.

According to the germline V gene, CDR1 reads MNHNS and CDR2 reads SASEGT. V is shortened by 2 bases, J by 0 bases, and the region joining them spans 5 bases. The CDR3 sequence holds 14 residues, the cysteine and phenylalanine included. This entry keeps only the CDR3 DNA: 42 bases, framed from base 1. What the authors observed across the whole study: Among healthy vaccine recipients, nearly all vaccine-induced clones were SARS-CoV-2 mono-reactive, and only 1 of 255 was cross-reactive with common cold coronaviruses. The study was limited by a small number of convalescent patients and lacked early post-infection timepoints. At late post-vaccination timepoints, both infection-induced and vaccine-induced clones showed marked clonal contraction, consistent with waning T cell responses.

The sample consisted of CD4+ T cells from PBMCs cultured with SARS-CoV-2 spike peptides, taken after COVID-19 vaccination. The cell subset or site label, as the study defines it: SARS-CoV-2 spike overlapping peptide pool stimulation. This sequence was found in a human donor who received a COVID-19 vaccine. Recombination joined TRBV6-1 with TRBJ1-5; no D gene is confidently identified. The CDR3 corresponds to CASSEQVSNQPQHF. Here is the DNA: TGTGCCAGCAGTGAACAAGTTAGCAATCAGCCCCAGCATTTT.